The clone carrying this TCR beta chain has a handful of counts. The data originate from a study of cytomegalovirus exposure and HLA in healthy donors. Germline CDR1 reads SNHLY; CDR2 reads FYNNEI. V gave up 8 bases and J gave up 0 bases; unmatched junction bases: 12. The CDR3 sequence is 16 residues long. PCR used 60 Vbeta primers and 13 Jbeta primers. Only in-frame clones appear in the TCRdb table, and some are missing; sequencing was by immunoSEQ multiplex PCR. In the table there are about 110,000 clones, just over 70% of which are singletons. The specimen sequenced was PBMCs. The chain couples TRBV2 to TRBJ1-1; 7 nucleotides align to TRBD1. The sequence was collected from a boy aged 5-17 years in good health and CMV-seronegative. As DNA, the CDR3 is TGTGCCAGCGGAGAAGGGGGCAGGGGAATGAACACTGAAGCTTTCTTT. It yields the protein CASGEGGRGMNTEAFF.